Included here is one TCR beta chain sequence, with context. These data originate in a study of blood T cell repertoires in COVID-19. Study summary: The samples span acute and convalescent COVID-19 from the United States, Italy and Spain. The cDNA or gDNA used as material had been derived from T cells, B-cell-depleted T cells, or PBMCs.

The V gene's germline CDR1 is KGHDR and CDR2 SFDVKD. The CDR3 consists of 15 residues. Trimming shortened V by 2 bases and J by 9 bases, and 16 bases separated the two germline ends. Original analysis: It was from reference gene primer amplification that nucleated cell counts were estimated. TCRdb keeps only in-frame clones here, not all; method: immunoSEQ multiplex PCR. The DNA was the basis for D and trimming; V, J and clone size are from that table. Seen here are around 300,000 clones, around 90% observed once, and the top ten hold 6.3%. The chain uses TRBV24-1 and TRBJ1-5; the D is unclear. The specimen sequenced was peripheral blood. The sequence was obtained from a woman aged 50 to 60 with COVID-19, enrolled during active disease. The CDR3, as DNA: TGTGCCACCAGTGATTCGGGTGCGGGTTTTGGGCCCCAGCATTTT. This gives the protein CATSDSGAGFGPQHF.